The 27 T cell receptor beta chains presented below share a single source sample, sequenced in a study of STAT5B mutations in CD4+ large granular lymphocyte leukemia. Some clones are missing from TCRdb's copy, which holds only in-frame ones; the method was immunoSEQ multiplex PCR. The sample records about 34,000 clones, 70% to 90% being singletons. Sequenced input: CD4+ T cells from blood buffy coats. The origin of the receptors is a human donor in good health.

The chain combines TRBV30 with TRBJ1-1; D unclear. Trimming took off 7 bases at V and 12 bases at J, with 15 bases between the two ends. The CDR3 runs to 10 residues. CDR1 and CDR2 (germline): GTSNPN, SVGIG (reference sequence). The CDR3: CASAPGVTFF. The DNA for the CDR3 is TGTGCCTCTGCCCCCGGAGTAACTTTCTTT.

This chain connects TRBV30 to TRBJ2-4, with D maybe TRBD2 (6 bases). This CDR3 contains 13 residues. V was cut by 5 bases and J by 4 bases, with 12 bases left in between. Germline values: CDR1 GTSNPN, CDR2 SVGIG (reference sequence). Here the CDR3 DNA reads TGTGCCTGGGATGACGGGGGAAAAAACATTCAGTACTTC. Translation: CAWDDGGKNIQYF.

The J gene is TRBJ2-7, the V gene TRBV29-1; 7 bases align to TRBD2. J lost 7 bases, V lost 7 bases, and 10 bases had no gene match. The germline CDR1 and CDR2 sequences are SQVTM and ANQGSEA. This CDR3 is 12 amino acids long. CDR3 protein: CSAGGDLREQYF. CDR3 nucleotides: TGCAGCGCGGGGGGAGACCTACGAGAGCAGTACTTC.

V gene TRBV28 combines with J gene TRBJ2-7; possibly TRBD1 or TRBD2 for D (5 bases each). Germline lookup yields CDR1 MDHEN and CDR2 SYDVKM. Trimming shortened V by 9 bases and J by 4 bases, and 16 bases separated the two germline ends. This CDR3 region has 13 residues. This CDR3 is CASGTLGFYEQYF. CDR3 coding DNA: TGTGCCAGTGGGACCCTTGGATTTTACGAGCAGTACTTC.

V gene TRBV18 combines with J gene TRBJ2-2; TRBD2 agrees at 12 bases. Germline values: CDR1 KGHSH, CDR2 LQKENI. The CDR3 spans 20 residues. Trimming cost V 1 base and J 3 bases; bases outside gene matches: 12. CDR3 in amino acids: CASSPQGSSGRALDTGELFF. The DNA for the CDR3 is TGTGCCAGCTCACCACAGGGCTCTAGCGGGAGGGCCCTGGACACCGGGGAGCTGTTTTTT.

This chain connects TRBV19 to TRBJ2-1; 7 nucleotides line up with TRBD1. CDR3 size: 17 residues. Per germline, CDR1 LNHDA and CDR2 SQIVND (reference sequence). V gave up 4 bases and J gave up 6 bases; unmatched junction bases: 15. The CDR3 sequence: CASSTTPGTEGGNEQFF. The CDR3 DNA follows: TGTGCCAGTAGTACCACCCCCGGGACAGAAGGTGGCAATGAGCAGTTCTTC.

V gene TRBV6-6 combines with J gene TRBJ2-7; TRBD2 might be the D (6 bases). V shed 6 bases and J shed 2 bases, with 11 bases lying between them. CDR1 is MNHNY, CDR2 SVGAGI, per germline (reference sequence). There are 13 residues in the CDR3. CDR3 in DNA: TGTGCCAGCAGGGCGGGACGCACCTACGAGCAGTACTTC. Residues: CASRAGRTYEQYF.

This chain connects TRBV7-8 to TRBJ1-1, with 7 bases aligning to TRBD1. Germline CDR1 is SGHVS and CDR2 is FQNEAQ. J was trimmed by 1 base and V by 5 bases; bases with no gene match: 4. This CDR3 has 14 residues. CDR3 sequence: CASSIQGGNTEAFF. In nucleotides, the CDR3 is TGTGCCAGCAGCATCCAGGGGGGGAACACTGAAGCTTTCTTT. Complete variable domain (other parts from reference TRBV7-8 and TRBJ1-1): GAGVSQSPRYKVAKRGQDVALRCDPISGHVSLFWYQQALGQGPEFLTYFQNEAQLDKSGLPSDRFFAERPEGSVSTLKIQRTQQEDSAVYLCASSIQGGNTEAFFGQGTRLTVV.

The rearrangement uses TRBV6-5 and TRBJ2-5; D remains ambiguous. Deletions cut 2 bases from V and 5 bases from J, with 6 bases between. This CDR3 comprises 12 residues. Per germline, CDR1 MNHEY and CDR2 SVGAGI. CDR3 DNA sequence: TGTGCCAGCAGTTACACTGGGGAGACCCAGTACTTC. Translation: CASSYTGETQYF.

As regards this clone: Other DNA sequences in this sample translate to the same CDR3. The J gene is TRBJ2-5, the V gene TRBV11-2; D uncertain. V was cut by 1 base and J by 4 bases, with 1 base left in between. The CDR3 consists of 11 residues. Germline-derived CDR1 and CDR2 are SGHAT and FQNNGV. CDR3 region: CASSLGETQYF. CDR3 in DNA: TGTGCCAGCAGCTTAGGAGAGACCCAGTACTTC.

The chain carries TRBV15 and TRBJ2-1; no clear D. Germline assignment: CDR1 LNHNV and CDR2 YYDKDF (reference sequence). CDR3 size: 13 residues. Trimming stripped 0 bases from V and 6 bases from J, with 6 bases between. The CDR3 here is CATSRDRANEQFF. DNA for the CDR3: TGTGCCACCAGCAGAGATAGAGCCAATGAGCAGTTCTTC.

The chain carries TRBV7-9 and TRBJ1-4; tentative D call: TRBD1 (5 bases). V lost 6 bases and J lost 4, with 9 bases in between. The CDR3 consists of 13 residues. Looked up from germline, CDR1 is SEHNR and CDR2 is FQNEAQ (reference sequence). The CDR3 is CASSIQGNEKLFF. As DNA, the CDR3 is TGTGCCAGCAGTATCCAGGGTAATGAAAAACTGTTTTTT.

The gene calls are TRBV28 and TRBJ2-7, with 9 bases identical to TRBD2. This CDR3 is 14 amino acids long. Germline V lookup: CDR1 MDHEN, CDR2 SYDVKM. The J segment lost 2 bases and the V segment lost 7 bases, leaving 6 bases of the junction unmatched. CDR3 in amino acids: CASKAGGVTYEQYF. The DNA for the CDR3 is TGTGCCAGCAAGGCGGGGGGGGTTACCTACGAGCAGTACTTC.

V gene TRBV6-6 combines with J gene TRBJ2-3; D call uncertain. Germline CDR1 is MNHNY and CDR2 is SVGAGI (reference sequence). The V end lost 7 bases, the J end lost 6 bases, and 11 bases lay between the germline ends. The CDR3 covers 12 residues. CDR3 region: CASTPREDTQYF. In nucleotides, the CDR3 is TGTGCCAGCACCCCACGCGAGGATACGCAGTATTTT.

The rearrangement links TRBV21-1 to TRBJ2-7; the listed D gene, TRBD1, was not tested against the DNA. TRBV21-1 is described as a pseudogene. The CDR3 totals 23 residues. This chain's CDR3 is CASSKYSQLVQGPLFFETYEQYF. DNA for the CDR3: TGTGCCAGCAGCAAGTATTCACAGCTCGTACAGGGACCCCTCTTTTTTGAGACCTACGAGCAGTACTTC.

The chain carries TRBV4-3 and TRBJ2-5; D possibly corresponds to TRBD1 (6 bases). Judging by the DNA end, TRBJ2-7 fits better; the J call may be wrong. Germline V gene data show CDR1 as LGHNA and CDR2 as YSLEER. The CDR3 has 14 residues. CDR3 coding DNA: TGCGCCAGCAGCCAATCGACAGGAGCCTACGAGCAGTACTTC. Its translation: CASSQSTGAYEQYF.

The chain joins TRBV4-1 to TRBJ2-5, with 9 nucleotides matching TRBD1. This CDR3 contains 16 residues. Germline-derived CDR1 and CDR2 are MGHRA and YSYEKL. V trimming: 4 bases; J trimming: 4 bases; junction bases outside the gene matches: 10. As DNA, the CDR3 is TGCGCCAGCAGCCCGGGATTGGGGACAGGGCGAGAGACCCAGTACTTC. This translates into CASSPGLGTGRETQYF.

The gene calls are TRBV4-1 and TRBJ1-2, with TRBD1 matching over 8 bases. The CDR3 loop spans 15 amino acids. V gave up 5 bases and J gave up 6 bases; unmatched junction bases: 11. CDR1 is MGHRA, CDR2 YSYEKL, per germline. CDR3 loop: CASSRGDRGWDGYTF. DNA of the CDR3: TGCGCCAGCAGCAGGGGAGACAGGGGATGGGATGGCTACACCTTC.

The chain recombines TRBV6-6 with TRBJ2-3, with 8 bases aligning to TRBD1. Germline CDR1 MNHNY, CDR2 SVGAGI (reference sequence). CDR3 size: 13 residues. With V trimmed by 6 bases and J by 2 bases, 1 base remained unmatched. In nucleotides, the CDR3 is TGTGCCAGCAGGGACAGGGCCACAGATACGCAGTATTTT. Translation: CASRDRATDTQYF.

The gene calls are TRBV10-3 and TRBJ2-5; D gene unclear. V dropped 0 bases and J dropped 1 base, with 6 bases sitting between them. This CDR3 region has 14 residues. From germline, CDR1 is ENHRY and CDR2 SYGVKD. CDR3 in DNA: TGTGCCATCAGTGAGTCCGGCAGCCAAGAGACCCAGTACTTC. Translation gives CAISESGSQETQYF.

This chain connects TRBV19 to TRBJ2-4; 14 bases are shared with TRBD2. J gave up 0 bases and V 4 bases, and 8 bases lay outside the gene matches. The CDR3 is 19 amino acids. Germline assignment: CDR1 LNHDA and CDR2 SQIVND (reference sequence). CDR3: CASSTRGLAGGLAKNIQYF. As DNA, the CDR3 is TGTGCCAGTAGTACGCGTGGACTAGCGGGGGGTTTAGCCAAAAACATTCAGTACTTC.

The DNA of the CDR3 is TGTGCCAGCAGCTCTACCGGGACAGGGGATGAAAAACTGTTTTTT. This codes for CASSSTGTGDEKLFF. The V gene is TRBV5-8, the J gene TRBJ1-4; 10 bases map to TRBD1. Losses at the gene ends were 3 bases for V and 6 bases for J; bases not matched to a gene: 5. The germline CDR1 and CDR2 sequences are SGHTS and YDEGEE. The CDR3 is 15 residues long. Full variable domain (remainder filled in from reference TRBV5-8 and TRBJ1-4): EAGVTQSPTHLIKTRGQQATLRCSPISGHTSVYWYQQALGLGLQFLLWYDEGEERNRGNFPPRFSGRQFPNYSSELNVNALELEDSALYLCASSSTGTGDEKLFFGSGTQLSVL.

V is TRBV6-5 and J is TRBJ1-2; a weak D match, TRBD1 (6 bases). This CDR3 region has 15 residues. With 6 bases removed from V and 2 bases from J, the gap between germline ends came to 16 bases. Germline V gene lookup returns CDR1 MNHEY and CDR2 SVGAGI. CDR3 nucleotides: TGTGCCAGCAGGCCTTGGGGGAGGGGGAACTATGGCTACACCTTC. It encodes CASRPWGRGNYGYTF.

V gene TRBV7-2 combines with J gene TRBJ2-7; 8 bases agree with TRBD1. From germline, CDR1 is SGHTA and CDR2 FQGNSA. The CDR3 is 14 residues long. V shed 3 bases and J 3 bases; nucleotides not matched to a gene: 4. The CDR3 protein is CASSFDRGSYEQYF. The CDR3 coding sequence is TGTGCCAGCAGCTTTGACAGGGGAAGCTACGAGCAGTACTTC.

The chain's CDR3 is CASSHRGNYGYTF. In DNA form, the CDR3 reads TGTGCCAGCAGTCACAGGGGAAACTATGGCTACACCTTC. The V and J genes are TRBV27 and TRBJ1-2; 7 nucleotides agree with TRBD1. The CDR3 contains 13 residues. Germline V gene data show CDR1 as MNHEY and CDR2 as SMNVEV (reference sequence). V lost 5 bases, J lost 2 bases, and 2 bases stayed unmatched.

V and J are TRBV29-1 and TRBJ2-5, with 11 positions matching TRBD2. The CDR3 consists of 14 residues. Per the germline V gene, CDR1 is SQVTM and CDR2 is ANQGSEA. V shed 3 bases, J shed 5 bases, and the junction held 5 bases outside the gene matches. CDR3 loop: CSVEDSGRDETQYF. The DNA of the CDR3 is TGCAGCGTTGAGGATAGCGGGAGGGACGAGACCCAGTACTTC.

This clone was observed once. The chain links TRBV5-4 to TRBJ2-3, with D tentatively TRBD1 (6 bases). Trimming removed 7 bases from V and 0 bases from J, with 9 bases in between. The CDR3 has 13 residues. CDR1 is SGHNT, CDR2 YYREEE, per germline (reference sequence). The CDR3 bases are TGTGCCAGCGGGACACCTAGCACAGATACGCAGTATTTT. Translation gives CASGTPSTDTQYF.